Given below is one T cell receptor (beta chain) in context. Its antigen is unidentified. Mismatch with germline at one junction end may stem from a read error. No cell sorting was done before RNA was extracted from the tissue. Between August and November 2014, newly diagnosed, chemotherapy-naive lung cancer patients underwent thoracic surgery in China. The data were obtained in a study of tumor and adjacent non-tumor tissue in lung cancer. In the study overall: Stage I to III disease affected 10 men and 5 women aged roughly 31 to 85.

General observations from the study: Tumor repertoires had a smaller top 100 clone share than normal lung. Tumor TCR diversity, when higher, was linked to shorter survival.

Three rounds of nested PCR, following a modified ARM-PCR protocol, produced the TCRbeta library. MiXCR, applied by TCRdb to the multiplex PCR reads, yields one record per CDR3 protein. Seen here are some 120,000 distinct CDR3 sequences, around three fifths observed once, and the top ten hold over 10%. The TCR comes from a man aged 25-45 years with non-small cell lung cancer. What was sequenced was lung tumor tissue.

The CDR3 reads CASREEIGDPKNNDQFF. The CDR3 nucleotides are TGCGCCAGCAGGGAAGAGATAGGGGACCCCAAAAACAATGATCAGTTCTTC. The chain recombines TRBV12-3 or TRBV12-4 with TRBJ2-1; either TRBD1 or TRBD2 may fit D (5 bases each). The CDR3 totals 17 residues.